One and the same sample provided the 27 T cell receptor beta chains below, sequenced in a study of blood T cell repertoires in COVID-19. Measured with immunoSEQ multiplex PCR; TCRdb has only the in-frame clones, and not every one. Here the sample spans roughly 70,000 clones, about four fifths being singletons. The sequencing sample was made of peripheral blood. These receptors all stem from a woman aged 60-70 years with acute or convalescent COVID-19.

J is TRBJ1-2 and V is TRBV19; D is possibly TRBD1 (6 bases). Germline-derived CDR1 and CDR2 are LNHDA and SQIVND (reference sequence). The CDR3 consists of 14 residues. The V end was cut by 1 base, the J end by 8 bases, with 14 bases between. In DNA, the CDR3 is TGTGCCAGTAGTATAGGAAGGACAGCAGACGGCTACACCTTC. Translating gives CASSIGRTADGYTF.

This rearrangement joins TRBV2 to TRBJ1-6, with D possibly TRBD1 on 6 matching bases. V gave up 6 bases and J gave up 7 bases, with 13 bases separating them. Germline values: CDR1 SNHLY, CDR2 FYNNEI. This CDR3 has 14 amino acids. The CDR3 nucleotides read TGTGCCAGCAGGGCTGGGGGCGGAAATTCACCCCTCCACTTT. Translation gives CASRAGGGNSPLHF.

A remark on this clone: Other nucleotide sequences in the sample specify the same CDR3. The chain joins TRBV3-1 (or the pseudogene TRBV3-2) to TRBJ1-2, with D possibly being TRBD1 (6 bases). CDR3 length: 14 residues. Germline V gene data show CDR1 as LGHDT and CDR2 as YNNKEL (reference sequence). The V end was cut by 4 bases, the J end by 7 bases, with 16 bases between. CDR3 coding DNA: TGTGCCAGCAGCCCGACCGGGGGGCGAGGTGGCTACACCTTC. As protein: CASSPTGGRGGYTF.

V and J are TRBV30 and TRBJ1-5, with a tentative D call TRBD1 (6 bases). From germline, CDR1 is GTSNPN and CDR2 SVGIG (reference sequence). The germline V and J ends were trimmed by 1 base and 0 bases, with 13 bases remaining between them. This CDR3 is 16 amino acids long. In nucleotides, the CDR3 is TGTGCCTGGAGTGGGCTAGCAGGGGTTAGCAATCAGCCCCAGCATTTT. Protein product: CAWSGLAGVSNQPQHF.

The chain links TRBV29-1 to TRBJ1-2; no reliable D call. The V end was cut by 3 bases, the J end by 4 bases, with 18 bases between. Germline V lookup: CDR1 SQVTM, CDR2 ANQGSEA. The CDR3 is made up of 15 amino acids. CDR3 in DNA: TGCAGCGTTGATTCTGCAGGCACAATATCCTATGGCTACACCTTC. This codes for CSVDSAGTISYGYTF.

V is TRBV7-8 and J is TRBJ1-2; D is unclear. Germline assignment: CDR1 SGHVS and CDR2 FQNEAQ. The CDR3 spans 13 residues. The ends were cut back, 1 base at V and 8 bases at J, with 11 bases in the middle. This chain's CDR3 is CASSLGMSEGYTF. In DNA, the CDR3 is TGTGCCAGCAGCTTAGGCATGAGTGAGGGCTACACCTTC.

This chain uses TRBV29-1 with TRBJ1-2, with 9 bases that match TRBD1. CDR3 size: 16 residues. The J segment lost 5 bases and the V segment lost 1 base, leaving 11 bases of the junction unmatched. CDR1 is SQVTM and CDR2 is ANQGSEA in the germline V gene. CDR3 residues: CSVEVGQGGLGYGYTF. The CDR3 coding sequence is TGCAGCGTTGAAGTGGGACAGGGTGGCCTCGGGTATGGCTACACCTTC. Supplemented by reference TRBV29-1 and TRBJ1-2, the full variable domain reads SAVISQKPSRDICQRGTSLTIQCQVDSQVTMMFWYRQQPGQSLTLIATANQGSEATYESGFVIDKFPISRPNLTFSTLTVSNMSPEDSSIYLCSVEVGQGGLGYGYTFGSGTRLTVV.

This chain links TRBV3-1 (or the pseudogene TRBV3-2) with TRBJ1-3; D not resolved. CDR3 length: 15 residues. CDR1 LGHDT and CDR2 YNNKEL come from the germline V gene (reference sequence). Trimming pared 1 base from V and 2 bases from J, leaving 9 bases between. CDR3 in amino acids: CASSQVPSPGNTIYF. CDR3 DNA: TGTGCCAGCAGCCAAGTTCCCTCTCCTGGAAACACCATATATTTT.

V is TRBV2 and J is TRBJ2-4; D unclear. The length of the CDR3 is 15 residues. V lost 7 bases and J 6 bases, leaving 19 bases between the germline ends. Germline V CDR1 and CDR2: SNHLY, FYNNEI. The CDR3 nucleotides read TGTGCCAGCACCAGGCACCCGGTAGTCCGAAACATTCAGTACTTC. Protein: CASTRHPVVRNIQYF. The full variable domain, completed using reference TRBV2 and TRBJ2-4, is EPEVTQTPSHQVTQMGQEVILRCVPISNHLYFYWYRQILGQKVEFLVSFYNNEISEKSEIFDDQFSVERPDGSNFTLKIRSTKLEDSAMYFCASTRHPVVRNIQYFGAGTRLSVL.

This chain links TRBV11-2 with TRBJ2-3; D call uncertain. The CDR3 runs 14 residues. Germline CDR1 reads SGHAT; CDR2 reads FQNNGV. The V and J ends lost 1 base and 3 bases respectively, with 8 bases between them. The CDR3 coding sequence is TGTGCCAGCAGCTTAGGTCGGTATACAGATACGCAGTATTTT. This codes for CASSLGRYTDTQYF.

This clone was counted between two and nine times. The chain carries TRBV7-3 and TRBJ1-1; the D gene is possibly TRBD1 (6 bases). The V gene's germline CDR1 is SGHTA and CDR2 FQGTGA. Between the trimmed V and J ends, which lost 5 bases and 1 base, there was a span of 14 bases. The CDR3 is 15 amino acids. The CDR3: CASSPSGAGNTEAFF. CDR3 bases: TGTGCCAGCAGCCCATCAGGGGCTGGGAACACTGAAGCTTTCTTT.

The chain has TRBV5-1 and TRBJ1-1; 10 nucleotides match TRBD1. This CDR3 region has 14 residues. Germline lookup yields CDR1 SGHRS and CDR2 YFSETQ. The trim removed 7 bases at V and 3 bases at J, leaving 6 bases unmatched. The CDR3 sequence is CASGTGDMDTEAFF. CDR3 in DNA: TGCGCCAGCGGGACAGGGGATATGGACACTGAAGCTTTCTTT.

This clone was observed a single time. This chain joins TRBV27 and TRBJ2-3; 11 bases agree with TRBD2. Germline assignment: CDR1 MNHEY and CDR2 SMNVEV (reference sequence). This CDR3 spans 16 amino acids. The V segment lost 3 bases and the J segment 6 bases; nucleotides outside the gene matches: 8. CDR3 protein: CASSLVAGGPRDTQYF. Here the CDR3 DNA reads TGTGCCAGCAGTTTGGTAGCGGGAGGGCCAAGGGATACGCAGTATTTT.

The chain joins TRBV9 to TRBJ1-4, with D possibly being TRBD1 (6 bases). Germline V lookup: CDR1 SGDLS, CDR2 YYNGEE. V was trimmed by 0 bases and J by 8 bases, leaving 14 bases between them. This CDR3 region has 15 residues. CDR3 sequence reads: CASSVVAGENEKLFF. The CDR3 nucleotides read TGTGCCAGCAGCGTAGTAGCAGGGGAGAACGAAAAACTGTTTTTT.

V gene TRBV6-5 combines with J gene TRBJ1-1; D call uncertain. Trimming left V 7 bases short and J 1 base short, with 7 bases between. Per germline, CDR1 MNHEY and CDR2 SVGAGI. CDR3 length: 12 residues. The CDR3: CASKEGNTEAFF. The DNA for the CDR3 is TGTGCCAGCAAGGAGGGGAACACTGAAGCTTTCTTT.

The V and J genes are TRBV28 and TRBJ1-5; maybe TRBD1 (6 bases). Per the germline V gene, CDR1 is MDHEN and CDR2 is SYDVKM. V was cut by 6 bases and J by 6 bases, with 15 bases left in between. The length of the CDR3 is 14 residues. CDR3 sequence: CASSITGSSQPQHF. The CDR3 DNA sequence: TGTGCCAGCAGCATCACAGGGTCATCTCAGCCCCAGCATTTT.

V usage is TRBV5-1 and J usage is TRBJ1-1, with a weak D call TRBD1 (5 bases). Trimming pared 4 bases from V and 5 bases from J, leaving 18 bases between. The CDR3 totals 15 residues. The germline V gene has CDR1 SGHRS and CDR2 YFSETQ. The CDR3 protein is CASSLERSGLTEAFF. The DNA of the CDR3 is TGCGCCAGCAGCCTGGAAAGGTCAGGGTTAACTGAAGCTTTCTTT. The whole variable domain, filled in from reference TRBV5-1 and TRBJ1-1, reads KAGVTQTPRYLIKTRGQQVTLSCSPISGHRSVSWYQQTPGQGLQFLFEYFSETQRNKGNFPGRFSGRQFSNSRSEMNVSTLELGDSALYLCASSLERSGLTEAFFGQGTRLTVV.

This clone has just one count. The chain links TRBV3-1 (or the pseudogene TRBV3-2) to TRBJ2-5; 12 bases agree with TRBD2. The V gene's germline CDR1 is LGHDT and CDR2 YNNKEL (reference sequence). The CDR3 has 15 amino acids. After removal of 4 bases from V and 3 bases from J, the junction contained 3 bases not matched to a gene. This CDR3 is CASSPRLAGEETQYF. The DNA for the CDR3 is TGTGCCAGCAGCCCCCGACTAGCGGGAGAAGAGACCCAGTACTTC.

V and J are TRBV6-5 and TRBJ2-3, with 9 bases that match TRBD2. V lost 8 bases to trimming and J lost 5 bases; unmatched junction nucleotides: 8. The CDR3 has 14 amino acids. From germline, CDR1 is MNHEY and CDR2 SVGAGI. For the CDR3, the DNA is TGTGCCAGCCGACGGGCGGGGGGGCAAGATACGCAGTATTTT. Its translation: CASRRAGGQDTQYF.

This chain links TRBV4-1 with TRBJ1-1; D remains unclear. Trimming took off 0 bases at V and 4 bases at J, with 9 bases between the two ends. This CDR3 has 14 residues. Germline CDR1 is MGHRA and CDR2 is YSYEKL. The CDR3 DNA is TGCGCCAGCAGCCAAGACGACTTCCCCACTGAAGCTTTCTTT. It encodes CASSQDDFPTEAFF.

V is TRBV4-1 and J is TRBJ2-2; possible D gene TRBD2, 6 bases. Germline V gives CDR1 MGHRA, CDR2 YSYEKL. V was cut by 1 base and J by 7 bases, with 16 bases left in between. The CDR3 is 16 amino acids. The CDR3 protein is CASSQVVRGGGGELFF. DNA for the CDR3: TGCGCCAGCAGCCAAGTGGTGCGGGGAGGAGGCGGGGAGCTGTTTTTT.

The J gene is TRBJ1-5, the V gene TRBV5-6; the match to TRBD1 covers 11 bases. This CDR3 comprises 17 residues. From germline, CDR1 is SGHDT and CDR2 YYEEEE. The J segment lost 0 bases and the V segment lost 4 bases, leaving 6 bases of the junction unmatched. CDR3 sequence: CASSAGQGVLSNQPQHF. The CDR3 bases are TGTGCCAGCAGCGCGGGACAGGGGGTCCTTAGCAATCAGCCCCAGCATTTT.

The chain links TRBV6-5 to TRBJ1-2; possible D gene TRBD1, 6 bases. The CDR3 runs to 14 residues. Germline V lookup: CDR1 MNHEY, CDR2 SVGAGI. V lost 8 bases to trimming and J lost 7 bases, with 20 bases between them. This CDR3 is CASARGWGSSGYTF. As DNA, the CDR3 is TGTGCCAGCGCAAGGGGGTGGGGGTCCTCTGGCTACACCTTC.

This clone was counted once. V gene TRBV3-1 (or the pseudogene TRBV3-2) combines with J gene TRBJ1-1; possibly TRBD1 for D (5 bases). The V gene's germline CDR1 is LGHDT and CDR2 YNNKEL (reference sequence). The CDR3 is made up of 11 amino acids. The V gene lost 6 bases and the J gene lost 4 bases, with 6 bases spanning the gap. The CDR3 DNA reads TGTGCCAGCAGGGGGGGCACTGAAGCTTTCTTT. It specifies CASRGGTEAFF.

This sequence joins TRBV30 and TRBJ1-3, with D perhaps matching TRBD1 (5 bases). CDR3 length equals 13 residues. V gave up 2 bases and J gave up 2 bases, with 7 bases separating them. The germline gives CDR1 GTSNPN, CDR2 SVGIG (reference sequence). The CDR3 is CAWSKGPGNTIYF. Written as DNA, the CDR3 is TGTGCCTGGAGTAAGGGGCCTGGAAACACCATATATTTT.

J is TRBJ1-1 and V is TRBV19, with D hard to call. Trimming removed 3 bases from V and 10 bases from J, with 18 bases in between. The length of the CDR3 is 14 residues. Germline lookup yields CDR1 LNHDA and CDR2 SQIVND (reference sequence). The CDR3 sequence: CASSIGGVRLGAFF. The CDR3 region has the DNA TGTGCCAGTAGTATTGGCGGGGTAAGACTGGGAGCTTTCTTT.

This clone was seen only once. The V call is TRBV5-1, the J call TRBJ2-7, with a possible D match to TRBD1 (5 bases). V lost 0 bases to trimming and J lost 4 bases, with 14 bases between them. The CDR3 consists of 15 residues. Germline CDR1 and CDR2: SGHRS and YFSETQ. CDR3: CASSLGSGNSYEQYF. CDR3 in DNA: TGCGCCAGCAGCTTGGGGTCAGGGAATAGTTACGAGCAGTACTTC. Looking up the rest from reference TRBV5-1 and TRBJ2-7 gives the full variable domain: KAGVTQTPRYLIKTRGQQVTLSCSPISGHRSVSWYQQTPGQGLQFLFEYFSETQRNKGNFPGRFSGRQFSNSRSEMNVSTLELGDSALYLCASSLGSGNSYEQYFGPGTRLTVT.